The 25 T cell receptor beta chains listed next were all sequenced from one sample in a study of CD8 T cells in Susac syndrome. It was with random hexamers that about 0.45 to 1 ug RNA was reverse transcribed. MiXCR, applied by TCRdb to the immunoSEQ multiplex PCR reads, yields one record per CDR3 protein. The sample contains around 280,000 distinct CDR3 sequences, approximately 85% of which appear only once. The sequencing input was CD8+ T cells from PBMCs. These receptors all come from a human donor with multiple sclerosis.

The chain employs TRBV29-1 and TRBJ1-2; possibly TRBD1 for D (5 bases). The CDR3 covers 12 residues. The germline V gene encodes CDR1 SQVTM and CDR2 ANQGSEA. V lost 8 bases, J lost 8 bases, and 18 bases lay in between. The CDR3 region is CSHMGPGFGYTF. As DNA, the CDR3 is TGCAGCCACATGGGCCCAGGGTTCGGCTACACCTTC.

The chain has TRBV13 and TRBJ2-2; the D gene is possibly TRBD2 (5 bases). Between the trimmed V and J ends, which lost 0 bases and 0 bases, there was a span of 11 bases. From germline, CDR1 is PRHDT and CDR2 FYEKMQ (reference sequence). This CDR3 has 17 amino acids. This CDR3 reads CASSLGLRAANTGELFF. The CDR3 region has the DNA TGTGCCAGCAGCTTAGGCCTGAGGGCTGCGAACACCGGGGAGCTGTTTTTT.

The chain uses TRBV20-1 and TRBJ2-1, with 10 bases lining up with TRBD2. J lost 2 bases, V lost 8 bases, and 6 bases had no gene match. The germline V gene encodes CDR1 DFQATT and CDR2 SNEGSKA (reference sequence). The CDR3 is 14 amino acids. CDR3 in DNA: TGCAGTTCCCTAGCGGGAGTAACCTACAATGAGCAGTTCTTC. It codes for CSSLAGVTYNEQFF.

This sequence joins TRBV30 and TRBJ1-5; D unclear. V lost 0 bases and J 3 bases, leaving 9 bases between the germline ends. This CDR3 comprises 14 residues. Germline CDR1 and CDR2: GTSNPN and SVGIG (reference sequence). CDR3: CAWSVVGFNQPQHF. The DNA for the CDR3 is TGTGCCTGGAGTGTAGTAGGGTTCAATCAGCCCCAGCATTTT.

The rearrangement uses TRBV9 and TRBJ2-6; perhaps D is TRBD1 or TRBD2 (5 bases each). CDR3 length equals 15 residues. Per germline, CDR1 SGDLS and CDR2 YYNGEE. Trimming shortened V by 5 bases and J by 4 bases, and 13 bases separated the two germline ends. For the CDR3, the DNA is TGTGCCAGCAGGCAGGGATCGGGAGGGGCCAACGTCCTGACTTTC. Translating it yields CASRQGSGGANVLTF.

V is TRBV29-1 and J is TRBJ1-1, with a weak D call TRBD1 (5 bases). This CDR3 has 14 amino acids. Trimming took 4 bases from V and 3 from J, leaving 15 bases between them. The germline CDR1 and CDR2 sequences are SQVTM and ANQGSEA. The CDR3 DNA follows: TGCAGCGTTGGTCGGGACGGTGTTCACACTGAAGCTTTCTTT. Its translation is CSVGRDGVHTEAFF.

This clonotype was counted between two and nine times. This chain uses TRBV7-3 with TRBJ1-1, with D possibly being TRBD1 (6 bases). V was cut by 4 bases and J by 6 bases, with 12 bases left in between. CDR3 size: 13 residues. The germline V gene encodes CDR1 SGHTA and CDR2 FQGTGA. CDR3 sequence: CASSSGGEPEAFF. Here the CDR3 DNA reads TGTGCCAGCAGCTCCGGGGGCGAGCCTGAAGCTTTCTTT. Full variable domain (missing parts from reference TRBV7-3 and TRBJ1-1): GAGVSQTPSNKVTEKGKYVELRCDPISGHTALYWYRQSLGQGPEFLIYFQGTGAADDSGLPNDRFFAVRPEGSVSTLKIQRTERGDSAVYLCASSSGGEPEAFFGQGTRLTVV.

V is TRBV12-3 or TRBV12-4 and J is TRBJ1-1; 7 nucleotides match TRBD1. With V trimmed by 6 bases and J by 6 bases, 1 base remained unmatched. This CDR3 spans 11 amino acids. The CDR3 DNA follows: TGTGCCAGCAGGCAGGGGGCTGAAGCTTTCTTT. It yields the protein CASRQGAEAFF.

The chain links TRBV6-5 to TRBJ2-3; D is possibly TRBD1 (6 bases). The ends were cut back, 5 bases at V and 0 bases at J, with 12 bases in the middle. There are 15 residues in the CDR3. From germline, CDR1 is MNHEY and CDR2 SVGAGI. CDR3 sequence: CASSPGTSSTDTQYF. CDR3 coding DNA: TGTGCCAGCAGTCCCGGGACATCTAGCACAGATACGCAGTATTTT.

The chain links TRBV7-9 to TRBJ2-1, with 9 bases identical to TRBD1. V gave up 5 bases and J gave up 7 bases; unmatched junction bases: 6. The germline CDR1 and CDR2 sequences are SEHNR and FQNEAQ (reference sequence). CDR3 length: 14 residues. The CDR3: CASSHLGQGNEQFF. The CDR3 coding sequence is TGTGCCAGCAGCCATCTGGGACAGGGAAATGAGCAGTTCTTC.

The gene calls are TRBV27 and TRBJ2-7, with a weak D call TRBD1 (5 bases). Germline V gene lookup returns CDR1 MNHEY and CDR2 SMNVEV (reference sequence). This CDR3 region has 10 residues. Trimming shortened V by 8 bases and J by 9 bases, and 11 bases separated the two germline ends. CDR3 protein: CASGTGMQYF. CDR3 sequence (DNA): TGTGCCAGCGGAACAGGAATGCAGTACTTC.

This chain links TRBV6-5 with TRBJ2-1, with D possibly matching TRBD1 (5 bases). Germline assignment: CDR1 MNHEY and CDR2 SVGAGI. CDR3 length: 15 amino acids. V lost 0 bases to trimming and J lost 8 bases, with 14 bases between them. CDR3 protein: CASSYSKNQGHEQFF. In DNA, the CDR3 is TGTGCCAGCAGTTACTCGAAAAACCAGGGTCATGAGCAGTTCTTC.

J is TRBJ2-1 and V is TRBV27; D gene unclear. CDR3 length: 16 amino acids. Germline loops: CDR1 MNHEY, CDR2 SMNVEV (reference sequence). Trimming left V 3 bases short and J 1 base short, with 13 bases between. The chain's CDR3 is CASSFSSGESYNEQFF. CDR3 DNA sequence: TGTGCCAGCAGTTTTTCTTCGGGTGAATCCTACAATGAGCAGTTCTTC.

J is TRBJ2-5 and V is TRBV15; D perhaps matches TRBD2 (6 bases). Trimming took 0 bases from V and 5 from J, leaving 7 bases between them. The germline V gene encodes CDR1 LNHNV and CDR2 YYDKDF (reference sequence). This CDR3 is 13 amino acids long. The CDR3 loop is CATSRDGRETQYF. The CDR3 DNA reads TGTGCCACCAGCAGAGATGGGAGGGAGACCCAGTACTTC.

The CDR3 reads CASSLRLGTGELFF. The CDR3 DNA reads TGTGCCAGCAGTTTACGTTTGGGAACCGGGGAGCTGTTTTTT. The rearrangement uses TRBV27 and TRBJ2-2, with unresolved D. The CDR3 covers 14 residues. Germline CDR1 reads MNHEY; CDR2 reads SMNVEV (reference sequence). With 2 bases removed from V and 5 bases from J, the gap between germline ends came to 9 bases.

The table lists this clonotype with a count of one. The genes are TRBV28 and TRBJ2-7; D is perhaps TRBD1 (5 bases). The V gene lost 2 bases and the J gene lost 5 bases, with 13 bases spanning the gap. The CDR3 runs 14 residues. CDR1 is MDHEN and CDR2 is SYDVKM in the germline V gene. CDR3 nucleotide sequence: TGTGCCAGCAGTTTAGCAGGGAATGTCGACGAGCAGTACTTC. This gives the protein CASSLAGNVDEQYF.

V usage is TRBV3-1 and J usage is TRBJ2-1; D is uncertain. V was pared by 0 bases and J by 0 bases, with 9 bases between. The germline CDR1 and CDR2 sequences are LGHDT and YNNKEL (reference sequence). CDR3 length equals 16 residues. CDR3 amino acids: CASSQDGVSSYNEQFF. The CDR3 nucleotides are TGTGCCAGCAGCCAAGACGGCGTTAGCTCCTACAATGAGCAGTTCTTC.

The chain links TRBV5-1 to TRBJ2-7; D unclear. The germline V gene has CDR1 SGHRS and CDR2 YFSETQ. The CDR3 has 15 residues. Between the trimmed V and J ends, which lost 3 bases and 7 bases, there was a span of 20 bases. CDR3 amino acids: CASSSDTGEVGEQYF. The CDR3 bases are TGCGCCAGCAGCTCAGATACTGGCGAAGTAGGTGAGCAGTACTTC.

The J gene is TRBJ2-6, the V gene TRBV7-9; tentatively, D is TRBD2 (5 bases). Trimming removed 6 bases from V and 2 bases from J, with 8 bases in between. Germline CDR1 is SEHNR and CDR2 is FQNEAQ (reference sequence). The CDR3 loop spans 14 amino acids. The CDR3: CASRQRTGANVLTF. The CDR3 coding sequence is TGTGCCAGCAGACAGCGGACTGGGGCCAACGTCCTGACTTTC.

The chain joins TRBV12-5 to TRBJ2-1, with 8 bases aligning to TRBD2. The junction had 9 bases not matched to a gene; V was cut back by 0 bases and J by 8 bases. Germline V gene lookup returns CDR1 LGHNT and CDR2 FRNRAP. CDR3 size: 16 residues. CDR3 protein: CASGLVLAARNDEQFF. CDR3 DNA sequence: TGTGCTAGTGGTTTGGTACTAGCGGCAAGGAATGATGAGCAGTTCTTC. Looking up the rest from reference TRBV12-5 and TRBJ2-1 gives the full variable domain: DARVTQTPRHKVTEMGQEVTMRCQPILGHNTVFWYRQTMMQGLELLAYFRNRAPLDDSGMPKDRFSAEMPDATLATLKIQPSEPRDSAVYFCASGLVLAARNDEQFFGPGTRLTVL.

The chain has TRBV12-3 or TRBV12-4 and TRBJ2-7; 9 nucleotides align to TRBD1. With V trimmed by 5 bases and J by 2 bases, 10 bases remained unmatched. CDR3 length equals 16 residues. The CDR3 sequence is CASSRSWGQGPYEQYF. CDR3 nucleotides: TGTGCCAGCAGTAGGAGTTGGGGACAGGGTCCCTACGAGCAGTACTTC.

This clonotype has only a few counts. The chain couples TRBV6-6 to TRBJ2-1, with D perhaps being TRBD1 or TRBD2 (5 bases each). This CDR3 spans 15 amino acids. Trimming took 4 bases from V and 5 from J, leaving 15 bases between them. CDR1 and CDR2 from the germline V gene are MNHNY and SVGAGI (reference sequence). CDR3 DNA sequence: TGTGCCAGCAGTTCCGGGACGCGGCCCCACAATGAGCAGTTCTTC. Amino acid sequence: CASSSGTRPHNEQFF.

This clonotype was detected only once. The V gene is TRBV12-3 or TRBV12-4, the J gene TRBJ2-7; TRBD2 agrees at 8 bases. With V trimmed by 2 bases and J by 5 bases, 8 bases remained unmatched. This CDR3 has 15 residues. The CDR3 sequence is CASSLRASGSHEQYF. The DNA for the CDR3 is TGTGCCAGCAGTTTAAGAGCGAGCGGGAGCCACGAGCAGTACTTC.

There are a few counts of this clonotype. The chain carries TRBV28 and TRBJ2-7, with 7 bases lining up with TRBD2. Germline V gene lookup returns CDR1 MDHEN and CDR2 SYDVKM. The junction had 3 bases not matched to a gene; V was cut back by 2 bases and J by 5 bases. The CDR3 is made up of 13 amino acids. As DNA, the CDR3 is TGTGCCAGCAGTTTAGCGGGGGAGCACGAGCAGTACTTC. Amino acid sequence: CASSLAGEHEQYF.

The V gene is TRBV30, the J gene TRBJ2-1, with 7 bases aligning to TRBD2. The germline V gene has CDR1 GTSNPN and CDR2 SVGIG (reference sequence). This CDR3 comprises 15 residues. J lost 8 bases, V lost 7 bases, and 17 bases had no gene match. The CDR3: CAFLYMRGRTYEQFF. CDR3 DNA: TGTGCCTTTTTGTATATGCGCGGGAGAACGTATGAGCAGTTCTTC.